One and the same sample provided the 15 T cell receptor beta chains below, sequenced in a study of blood T cell repertoires in COVID-19. TCRdb's copy holds only in-frame clones and misses some; the assay was immunoSEQ multiplex PCR. The table records about 210,000 clones, about 79% of them present only once. Sequenced input: peripheral blood. Receptor source: a man between 40 and 49 years old who had recovered from COVID-19.

The chain couples TRBV10-3 to TRBJ1-3; 8 nucleotides align to TRBD1. V was pared by 2 bases and J by 2 bases, with 14 bases of the junction left unmatched. The germline V gene has CDR1 ENHRY and CDR2 SYGVKD. The CDR3 extends over 19 amino acids. The CDR3 region has the DNA TGTGCCATCAGTGAGCTTTCACATTTCGGACAGGGCCCTGGAAACACCATATATTTT. Residues: CAISELSHFGQGPGNTIYF.

The count of this clone is one. The V and J genes are TRBV5-1 and TRBJ1-2, with D perhaps matching TRBD1 (5 bases). The CDR3 is 13 amino acids. Germline-derived CDR1 and CDR2 are SGHRS and YFSETQ. Trimming left V 5 bases short and J 4 bases short, with 12 bases between. The CDR3 sequence: CASRPGQRYGYTF. The CDR3 DNA follows: TGCGCCAGCAGGCCAGGACAACGCTATGGCTACACCTTC.

The chain couples TRBV3-1 (or the pseudogene TRBV3-2) to TRBJ2-3; possibly TRBD2 for D (6 bases). Germline CDR1 reads LGHDT; CDR2 reads YNNKEL (reference sequence). The V end lost 4 bases, the J end lost 2 bases, and 16 bases lay between the germline ends. There are 16 residues in the CDR3. The CDR3 DNA sequence: TGTGCCAGCAGCCCCCGCTGGGACTGGGACACAGATACGCAGTATTTT. It is translated as CASSPRWDWDTDTQYF.

The V gene is TRBV7-2, the J gene TRBJ2-7; 10 positions match TRBD2. V shed 5 bases and J 10 bases; nucleotides not matched to a gene: 14. This CDR3 is built from 15 residues. The germline V gene has CDR1 SGHTA and CDR2 FQGNSA. As DNA, the CDR3 is TGTGCCAGCAGCCCCCTAGCGGGAGCCCAGTCCTATCAGTACTTC. Translation gives CASSPLAGAQSYQYF.

The chain combines TRBV29-1 with TRBJ2-3; maybe TRBD2 (6 bases). The V and J ends lost 6 bases and 2 bases respectively, with 15 bases between them. Per the germline V gene, CDR1 is SQVTM and CDR2 is ANQGSEA. The CDR3 is 14 amino acids. CDR3 bases: TGCAGCGTGGCACCGGGACTCCACACAGATACGCAGTATTTT. Its protein product is CSVAPGLHTDTQYF.

This clone was seen a few times. The sample contains more than one DNA sequence encoding this CDR3. The chain is built from TRBV2 and TRBJ2-3; 7 positions match TRBD2. Unmatched junction bases numbered 5, after V lost 3 bases and J lost 5 bases. The CDR3 is 14 amino acids. Per the germline V gene, CDR1 is SNHLY and CDR2 is FYNNEI. CDR3 coding DNA: TGTGCCAGCAGTGAGGCGGGAGTGGGAGATACGCAGTATTTT. It is translated as CASSEAGVGDTQYF.

This clone was recorded at least ten times. The chain carries TRBV6-5 and TRBJ2-5; 8 bases align to TRBD2. Looked up from germline, CDR1 is MNHEY and CDR2 is SVGAGI. Trimming took 6 bases from V and 4 from J; bases not matched to a gene: 4. The CDR3 covers 13 residues. DNA for the CDR3: TGTGCCAGCAGGTTTGGACTAGCAGAGACCCAGTACTTC. Protein: CASRFGLAETQYF.

The V and J genes are TRBV6-5 and TRBJ1-2, with D possibly TRBD1 on 6 matching bases. This CDR3 is 14 amino acids long. Germline CDR1 is MNHEY and CDR2 is SVGAGI. The V end lost 7 bases, the J end lost 7 bases, and 19 bases lay between the germline ends. The CDR3 bases are TGTGCCAGCAAAACAGGGCTGATTGGGGGTGGCTACACCTTC. Translated, it gives CASKTGLIGGGYTF.

This sequence joins TRBV9 and TRBJ2-7, with 7 bases identical to TRBD1. In germline, CDR1 is SGDLS, CDR2 YYNGEE. This CDR3 is built from 14 residues. Trimming took 4 bases from V and 5 from J; bases not matched to a gene: 9. The chain's CDR3 is CASSPRQGVHEQYF. The CDR3 DNA reads TGTGCCAGCAGCCCCAGACAGGGAGTCCACGAGCAGTACTTC.

The CDR3 DNA sequence: TGCGCCAGCAGCCAAGTTGTCCAAAGCACAGATACGCAGTATTTT. Encoded protein: CASSQVVQSTDTQYF. V usage is TRBV4-1 and J usage is TRBJ2-3; D is ambiguous. The CDR3 sequence is 15 residues long. The ends were cut back, 1 base at V and 0 bases at J, with 8 bases in the middle. Per the germline V gene, CDR1 is MGHRA and CDR2 is YSYEKL.

This clone appeared once. This CDR3 reads CASSSPGTGGDTGELFF. CDR3 in DNA: TGTGCCAGTAGTAGCCCTGGGACAGGGGGTGACACCGGGGAGCTGTTTTTT. The rearrangement joins TRBV19 to TRBJ2-2, with 11 bases that match TRBD1. The germline CDR1 and CDR2 sequences are LNHDA and SQIVND (reference sequence). Trimming cost V 4 bases and J 3 bases; bases outside gene matches: 7. The length of the CDR3 is 17 residues.

This chain links TRBV7-6 with TRBJ2-1; D remains unclear. V was cut by 0 bases and J by 1 base, with 4 bases left in between. Germline loops: CDR1 SGHVS, CDR2 FNYEAQ. This CDR3 is built from 14 residues. The CDR3 spells CASSLASSYNEQFF. The CDR3 DNA reads TGTGCCAGCAGCTTAGCGTCGTCCTACAATGAGCAGTTCTTC.

The count of this clone is one. The rearrangement links TRBV2 to TRBJ1-2; D is ambiguous. This CDR3 has 13 amino acids. Germline V gene sequence: CDR1 SNHLY, CDR2 FYNNEI. V was cut by 0 bases and J by 6 bases, with 8 bases left in between. The CDR3 here is CASSEALGDGYTF. CDR3 coding DNA: TGTGCCAGCAGTGAAGCGCTCGGGGATGGCTACACCTTC. Full variable domain (rest looked up from reference TRBV2 and TRBJ1-2): EPEVTQTPSHQVTQMGQEVILRCVPISNHLYFYWYRQILGQKVEFLVSFYNNEISEKSEIFDDQFSVERPDGSNFTLKIRSTKLEDSAMYFCASSEALGDGYTFGSGTRLTVV.

The rearrangement joins TRBV4-3 to TRBJ1-2; D remains ambiguous. Germline V gene sequence: CDR1 LGHNA, CDR2 YSLEER. The ends were cut back, 0 bases at V and 3 bases at J, with 11 bases in the middle. The CDR3 is 15 amino acids. CDR3 protein: CASSQEWQVDYGYTF. The CDR3 nucleotides read TGCGCCAGCAGCCAAGAATGGCAGGTGGACTATGGCTACACCTTC.

V usage is TRBV10-3 and J usage is TRBJ2-7; 8 positions match TRBD1. The V and J ends lost 4 bases and 4 bases, in that order; junction bases with no gene match: 6. CDR3 size: 14 residues. Looked up from germline, CDR1 is ENHRY and CDR2 is SYGVKD. For the CDR3, the DNA is TGTGCCATCAGTGGTGTACAGGGGGTATACGAGCAGTACTTC. This translates into CAISGVQGVYEQYF.